This TCR beta chain was recovered during a study of blood T cell repertoires in COVID-19. Study in general: Collection of acute and convalescent COVID-19 samples took place in the United States, Italy and Spain.

This CDR3 comprises 13 residues. Germline values: CDR1 SGHRS, CDR2 YFSETQ. The V and J ends lost 3 bases and 6 bases respectively, with 10 bases between them. Using immunoSEQ multiplex PCR, the repertoire was profiled, and TCRdb retains in-frame clones only, with some absent. This table has some 270,000 clones, roughly 85% appearing once. This clone was detected once. Either two negative PCRs, clearance, or symptom resolution qualified Cohort 3 donors as recovered. The clonotype originates from a woman aged 25 to 39 who had recovered from COVID-19. The specimen was PBMCs or T cells enriched from blood (not recorded which). The rearrangement links TRBV5-1 to TRBJ2-1; D is possibly TRBD1 (5 bases). The CDR3 DNA reads TGCGCCAGCAGCTCGTCAGGGTCCAATGAGCAGTTCTTC. Protein product: CASSSSGSNEQFF. Variable domain in full (rest from reference TRBV5-1 and TRBJ2-1): KAGVTQTPRYLIKTRGQQVTLSCSPISGHRSVSWYQQTPGQGLQFLFEYFSETQRNKGNFPGRFSGRQFSNSRSEMNVSTLELGDSALYLCASSSSGSNEQFFGPGTRLTVL.